This is a list of T cell receptor beta chains from one sample in a study of chemoradiotherapy in HPV16-positive cancers. Clones were sequenced by immunoSEQ multiplex PCR, and TCRdb holds only the in-frame ones, with some missing. The top ten clones hold roughly 2.5% of a sample with roughly 14,000 clones, roughly 93% of them seen once. The sample consisted of blood, taken from a patient who underwent chemoradiotherapy. These receptor sequences come from a human donor with HPV-associated anogenital cancer. Each CDR3 is given with its conserved first and last residue. The D gene is left open where the match is weak. Clone size is given for some rows only: seen once, a few or many times, or a class if the clone is expanded.

D gene	V gene	clone size	J gene	CDR3 protein	CDR3 DNA
.	TRBV18	once	TRBJ1-4	CASSPISTQTGSEKLFF	TGTGCCAGCTCACCAATAAGTACGCAGACTGGGTCTGAAAAACTGTTTTTT
.	TRBV12-5	.	TRBJ2-1	CASGLVPTLNEQFF	TGTGCTAGTGGTTTGGTTCCGACCTTAAATGAGCAGTTCTTC
.	TRBV9	.	TRBJ1-2	CASSVVPSPGYGYTF	TGTGCCAGCAGCGTAGTTCCCTCCCCGGGCTATGGCTACACCTTC
TRBD2	TRBV6-4	.	TRBJ2-3	CASSDTAGSTDTQYF	TGTGCCAGCAGTGACACAGCGGGAAGCACAGATACGCAGTATTTT
.	TRBV6-5	.	TRBJ2-5	CASSYSEGFYETQYF	TGTGCCAGCAGTTACTCGGAGGGATTTTACGAGACCCAGTACTTC
.	TRBV7-9	.	TRBJ1-1	CASSSDRGEAFF	TGTGCCAGCAGCTCGGACCGGGGAGAAGCTTTCTTT
.	TRBV7-9	.	TRBJ2-3	CASSLRAGEIGTQYF	TGTGCCAGCAGCTTACGGGCAGGGGAAATTGGCACGCAGTATTTT
.	TRBV7-9	.	TRBJ1-6	CASSLGQLNSPLHF	TGTGCCAGCAGCTTAGGCCAGCTGAATTCACCCCTCCACTTT
.	TRBV28	.	TRBJ1-6	CASKSRAPGRNSPLHF	TGTGCCAGTAAATCTCGGGCCCCAGGGAGGAATTCACCCCTCCACTTT
TRBD1	TRBV19	.	TRBJ2-5	CASSIVFGQGAQETQYF	TGTGCCAGTAGTATAGTTTTCGGACAGGGAGCCCAAGAGACCCAGTACTTC
.	TRBV19	.	TRBJ2-5	CASSPRQETQYF	TGTGCCAGTAGCCCACGTCAAGAGACCCAGTACTTC
.	TRBV18	once	TRBJ1-1	CASSPQGTEAFF	TGTGCCAGCTCACCACAGGGCACTGAAGCTTTCTTT
.	TRBV9	.	TRBJ1-1	CASSVSPTVNTEAFF	TGTGCCAGCAGCGTCTCCCCGACAGTGAACACTGAAGCTTTCTTT
.	TRBV19	.	TRBJ2-5	CASSIQGLETQYF	TGTGCCAGTAGTATACAGGGGTTGGAGACCCAGTACTTC
.	TRBV5-4	.	TRBJ2-5	CASSLEQLQETQYF	TGTGCCAGCAGCTTGGAACAGTTACAAGAGACCCAGTACTTC
.	TRBV11-2	.	TRBJ1-5	CASSLGSKGPTHQPQHF	TGTGCCAGCAGCTTAGGCAGCAAGGGTCCTACTCATCAGCCCCAGCATTTT
.	TRBV6-5	.	TRBJ2-7	CASKRTEQLEQYF	TGTGCCAGCAAGCGCACAGAACAACTTGAGCAGTACTTC
.	TRBV7-2	.	TRBJ2-1	CASSLGGGRYNEQFF	TGTGCCAGCAGCTTAGGGGGGGGCCGGTACAATGAGCAGTTCTTC
TRBD2	TRBV11-3	.	TRBJ2-1	CASSSILAGGDNEQFF	TGTGCCAGCAGCTCGATACTAGCGGGGGGGGATAATGAGCAGTTCTTC
.	TRBV29-1	.	TRBJ1-1	CSDQKEGGF	TGCAGCGATCAAAAAGAGGGCGGATTT
TRBD2	TRBV25-1	.	TRBJ2-1	CASSEGGSLNEQFF	TGTGCCAGCAGTGAGGGGGGGAGTCTGAATGAGCAGTTCTTC
TRBD1	TRBV5-4	.	TRBJ1-2	CASSYGTAYGYTF	TGTGCCAGCAGCTACGGGACAGCTTATGGCTACACCTTC
TRBD1	TRBV30	.	TRBJ1-3	CAWSSQGGGFAAGNTIYF	TGTGCCTGGAGTTCCCAGGGGGGGGGATTTGCGGCTGGAAACACCATATATTTT
TRBD1	TRBV4-2	.	TRBJ1-3	CASSQDGQGSGNTIYF	TGTGCCAGCAGCCAAGATGGACAGGGCTCTGGAAACACCATATATTTT
.	TRBV11-1	.	TRBJ1-1	CASSPQGYTEAFF	TGTGCCAGCAGCCCACAGGGCTACACTGAAGCTTTCTTT